The source of this TCR beta chain is a study of OX40 agonist ivuxolimab in advanced cancers. Generated by immunoSEQ multiplex PCR, the TCRdb table keeps only in-frame clones and is missing some. The table records just under 85,000 clones, about 88% of them present only once. CDR1 and CDR2 (germline): SGHDN, FVKESK. This CDR3 is 15 amino acids long. This sequence was found in an adult with an advanced solid tumor such as melanoma, head and neck, liver or kidney cancer. The chain is built from TRBV14 and TRBJ2-7; perhaps TRBD1 as D (6 bases). Near its end, the DNA agrees better with TRBJ2-1, so the J call may be wrong. The input for sequencing was CD4+ or CD8+ T cells sorted from blood, taken in a trial of the OX40 agonist ivuxolimab. The CDR3 is CASSPYRVRGNEQFF. CDR3 DNA sequence: TGTGCCAGCAGCCCCTACAGGGTCCGGGGCAATGAGCAGTTCTTC.